Listed below are T cell receptor beta chains from one sample, sequenced in a study of OX40 agonist ivuxolimab in advanced cancers. Profiled with immunoSEQ multiplex PCR; TCRdb holds only in-frame clones, not every one. The data contain about 120,000 clones, 85% to 90% of them singletons. The sequencing here drew on CD4+ or CD8+ T cells sorted from blood, taken in a trial of the OX40 agonist ivuxolimab. The receptors stem from an adult with an advanced solid tumor such as melanoma, head and neck, liver or kidney cancer. Both conserved end residues are part of each CDR3. A D gene is named only where the DNA matches it firmly. Size is omitted from some rows. Given values are once, few, many or a class for expanded clones.

>.|TRBV4-3|TRBJ1-5|.
CASSPRGSNQPQHF
TGCGCCAGCAGCCCAAGGGGTAGCAATCAGCCCCAGCATTTT
>.|TRBV13|TRBJ2-2|.
CASTEQGRNTGELFF
TGTGCCAGCACCGAGCAGGGGAGGAACACCGGGGAGCTGTTTTTT
>.|TRBV4-1|TRBJ2-1|.
CASSPADGSSYNEQFF
TGCGCCAGCAGCCCCGCGGACGGAAGCTCCTACAATGAGCAGTTCTTC
>TRBD1|TRBV30|TRBJ2-7|.
CASITPGQGTNEQYF
TGTGCCTCCATAACCCCGGGACAGGGGACAAACGAGCAGTACTTC
>.|TRBV6-5|TRBJ2-7|.
CASSRDSALGQYF
TGTGCCAGCAGTAGAGACAGCGCTCTCGGGCAGTACTTC
>.|TRBV5-1|TRBJ2-3|.
CASSLADTQYF
TGCGCCAGCAGCTTGGCAGATACGCAGTATTTT
>.|TRBV10-3|TRBJ1-5|.
CAIWDPVDRRNQPQHF
TGTGCCATCTGGGACCCTGTGGACAGACGCAATCAGCCCCAGCATTTT
>TRBD1|TRBV11-3|TRBJ2-1|.
CASSPQQGAIMNEQFF
TGTGCCAGCAGCCCACAACAGGGGGCGATTATGAATGAGCAGTTCTTC
>.|TRBV29-1|TRBJ2-3|.
CSVARGRTDTQYF
TGCAGCGTTGCTAGGGGACGCACAGATACGCAGTATTTT
>TRBD2|TRBV19|TRBJ2-3|.
CGTSGARTDTQYF
TGTGGGACTAGCGGGGCGAGGACAGATACGCAGTATTTT
>.|TRBV6-4|TRBJ2-3|.
CASSHLGTDTQYF
TGTGCCAGCAGCCATCTAGGTACAGATACGCAGTATTTT
>TRBD2|TRBV28|TRBJ2-5|.
CASSLSSGQETQYF
TGTGCCAGCAGCCTCTCTAGCGGCCAAGAGACCCAGTACTTC
>TRBD1|TRBV18|TRBJ1-5|.
CASSPGDRAYNQPQHF
TGTGCCAGCTCACCGGGGGACAGGGCATACAATCAGCCCCAGCATTTT
>TRBD1|TRBV7-3|TRBJ2-4|once
CASSATQGQVNIQYF
TGTGCCAGCAGCGCTACACAGGGACAGGTGAACATTCAGTACTTC
>.|TRBV9|TRBJ2-7|.
CASSERGGEQYF
TGTGCCAGCAGCGAACGGGGTGGCGAGCAGTACTTC
>.|TRBV7-2|TRBJ1-2|.
CASSLGTYGYTF
TGTGCCAGCAGCTTAGGGACTTATGGCTACACCTTC
>TRBD2|TRBV18|TRBJ2-7|.
CASSPPGLAGTYEQYF
TGTGCCAGCTCACCTCCGGGACTAGCGGGGACCTACGAGCAGTACTTC
>.|TRBV20-1|TRBJ2-1|.
CSAREGREQFF
TGCAGTGCTAGAGAGGGGCGTGAGCAGTTCTTC
>TRBD1|TRBV5-1|TRBJ2-2|.
CASSSGQGLNTGELFF
TGCGCCAGCAGCTCCGGACAGGGACTGAACACCGGGGAGCTGTTTTTT
>TRBD1|TRBV19|TRBJ2-1|.
CASRSPGQLYNEQFF
TGTGCCAGTAGAAGCCCGGGACAGTTGTACAATGAGCAGTTCTTC
>TRBD1|TRBV19|TRBJ2-1|.
CASSTDRGFVNEQFF
TGTGCCAGTAGTACGGACAGGGGCTTCGTCAATGAGCAGTTCTTC
>.|TRBV7-8|TRBJ2-7|.
CASSFGIYGYEQYF
TGTGCCAGCAGCTTCGGAATCTACGGCTACGAGCAGTACTTC
>.|TRBV1|TRBJ2-3|.
CTPLEQGNDTQYF
TGCACCCCCCTCGAACAGGGGAACGATACGCAGTATTTT
>TRBD2|TRBV10-2|TRBJ2-1|.
CASRGTSGGYNEQFF
TGCGCCAGCAGGGGGACTAGCGGGGGATACAATGAGCAGTTCTTC
>TRBD1|TRBV5-1|TRBJ2-6|.
CASTYTGAQGANVLTF
TGCGCCAGCACCTACACAGGGGCGCAGGGGGCCAACGTCCTGACTTTC
>.|TRBV7-9|TRBJ1-1|.
CASSPGQTMNTEAFF
TGTGCCAGCAGCCCAGGACAGACTATGAACACTGAAGCTTTCTTT
>.|TRBV4-3|TRBJ1-1|few
CASSQGGNLNTEAFF
TGCGCCAGCAGCCAAGGGGGCAATCTGAACACTGAAGCTTTCTTT
>.|TRBV28|TRBJ1-1|.
CASWLMNTEAFF
TGTGCCAGCTGGTTAATGAACACTGAAGCTTTCTTT
>.|TRBV30|TRBJ1-6|.
CAWSVVGIYYNSPLHF
TGTGCCTGGAGTGTAGTAGGAATTTACTATAATTCACCCCTCCACTTT
>.|TRBV18|TRBJ1-6|.
CASSSQEGGYNSPLHF
TGTGCCAGCTCATCTCAGGAGGGCGGCTATAATTCACCCCTCCACTTT
>TRBD2|TRBV7-2|TRBJ2-7|.
CASSLGVGGTYEQYF
TGTGCCAGCAGCTTAGGTGTCGGGGGGACCTACGAGCAGTACTTC
>.|TRBV18|TRBJ2-5|.
CASSPPGGRGQETQYF
TGTGCCAGCTCACCACCGGGGGGAAGAGGGCAAGAGACCCAGTACTTC
>TRBD1|TRBV2|TRBJ2-3|.
CASLRGRRGTDTQYF
TGTGCCAGCCTCAGGGGGCGCAGGGGTACAGATACGCAGTATTTT
>.|TRBV4-3|TRBJ2-3|.
CASSGGLRDYTPDTQYF
TGCGCCAGCAGCGGGGGGCTCCGGGACTATACCCCAGATACGCAGTATTTT
>TRBD1|TRBV7-9|TRBJ2-7|.
CASSSTQGAGEQYF
TGTGCCAGCAGCTCCACACAGGGGGCTGGCGAGCAGTACTTC
>.|TRBV28|TRBJ1-2|.
CASSLGSLYGYTF
TGTGCCAGCAGTTTAGGATCGCTCTATGGCTACACCTTC
>TRBD1|TRBV5-4|TRBJ2-7|.
CASSSTGTGNYEQYF
TGTGCCAGCAGCTCGACCGGGACAGGTAATTACGAGCAGTACTTC
>.|TRBV6-1|TRBJ1-5|.
CASRVDSNQPQHF
TGTGCCAGCAGGGTGGATAGCAATCAGCCCCAGCATTTT
>.|TRBV7-2|TRBJ1-6|few
CASSLGSYNSPLHF
TGTGCCAGCAGCTTGGGCTCCTATAATTCACCCCTCCACTTT
>.|TRBV6-1|TRBJ1-5|.
CASSEFTAFNQPQHF
TGTGCCAGCAGCGAATTTACAGCCTTCAATCAGCCCCAGCATTTT
>.|TRBV19|TRBJ1-1|once
CASSMYSTQNTEAFF
TGTGCCAGTAGTATGTACAGTACCCAGAACACTGAAGCTTTCTTT